Below, 9 T cell receptor beta chains from the same sample are listed, as sequenced in a study of CD8+ T cells in alopecia areata. Sequencing relied on a cDNA template that was reverse transcribed from extracted RNA. The data were produced by immunoSEQ multiplex PCR, yet TCRdb's version contains in-frame clones alone and is incomplete. The profile shows about 200,000 clones, roughly 56% of them singletons. The sample was CD8+ T cells sorted from blood. Every receptor here comes from a human donor in good health.

The chain uses TRBV13 and TRBJ2-2; D is ambiguous. Per germline, CDR1 PRHDT and CDR2 FYEKMQ (reference sequence). V shed 5 bases and J shed 2 bases, with 9 bases lying between them. This CDR3 contains 14 residues. CDR3: CASSPRHNTGELFF. The CDR3 nucleotides are TGTGCCAGCAGCCCGCGACATAACACCGGGGAGCTGTTTTTT.

This clone was seen a handful of times. The J gene is TRBJ1-1, the V gene TRBV14; D uncertain. The CDR3 consists of 15 residues. V lost 5 bases and J 1 base, leaving 14 bases between the germline ends. Germline assignment: CDR1 SGHDN and CDR2 FVKESK. This CDR3 reads CASSSYFDRNTEAFF. The CDR3 DNA sequence: TGTGCCAGCAGCTCCTACTTCGATCGGAACACTGAAGCTTTCTTT. Filled out from reference TRBV14 and TRBJ1-1, the complete variable domain reads EAGVTQFPSHSVIEKGQTVTLRCDPISGHDNLYWYRRVMGKEIKFLLHFVKESKQDESGMPNNRFLAERTGGTYSTLKVQPAELEDSGVYFCASSSYFDRNTEAFFGQGTRLTVV.

There are a few counts of this clone. J is TRBJ2-5 and V is TRBV6-9; D unresolved. The CDR3 covers 12 residues. Germline CDR1 is MNHGY and CDR2 is SVAAGI. V was shortened by 9 bases and J by 4 bases, with 12 bases between the two germline ends. The CDR3 spells CASKKSGETQYF. CDR3 in DNA: TGTGCCAGTAAGAAGAGTGGAGAGACCCAGTACTTC.

This clone has just a few counts. The chain links TRBV29-1 to TRBJ2-3; 8 bases map to TRBD2. J gave up 6 bases and V 5 bases, and 10 bases lay outside the gene matches. This CDR3 is built from 14 residues. Germline loops: CDR1 SQVTM, CDR2 ANQGSEA. The CDR3 DNA is TGCAGCGTTCGTCCTTCGGGACTAGAGGATACGCAGTATTTT. Protein sequence: CSVRPSGLEDTQYF.

In DNA, the CDR3 is TGTGCCAGCAGCTTACGACAGGGCGGTGAAGCTTTCTTT. Amino acids: CASSLRQGGEAFF. The chain joins TRBV7-6 to TRBJ1-1; 7 nucleotides line up with TRBD1. Trimming at V came to 2 bases and at J to 7 bases, leaving 4 bases not matched to a gene. The CDR3 covers 13 residues. CDR1 is SGHVS, CDR2 FNYEAQ, per germline.

This rearrangement joins TRBV23-1 to TRBJ2-7, with a tentative D call TRBD2 (6 bases). TRBV23-1 belongs to the ORF category, with a function that is uncertain. The germline V and J ends were trimmed by 0 bases and 7 bases, with 19 bases remaining between them. There are 16 residues in the CDR3. The CDR3 region is CASSQSRDWPLWEQYF. The DNA for the CDR3 is TGCGCCAGCAGTCAATCCCGGGACTGGCCCCTGTGGGAGCAGTACTTC.

DNA for the CDR3: TGTGCCTGGAGTGTAATTAAGATGAACACTGAAGCTTTCTTT. Translation: CAWSVIKMNTEAFF. The chain links TRBV30 to TRBJ1-1; D uncertain. The CDR3 consists of 14 residues. Per germline, CDR1 GTSNPN and CDR2 SVGIG (reference sequence). With 0 bases removed from V and 0 bases from J, the gap between germline ends came to 8 bases.

The rearrangement joins TRBV7-6 to TRBJ2-7; either TRBD1 or TRBD2 may fit D (5 bases each). CDR3 length equals 14 residues. Trimming removed 1 base from V and 5 bases from J, with 12 bases in between. Looked up from germline, CDR1 is SGHVS and CDR2 is FNYEAQ. CDR3 in DNA: TGTGCCAGCAGCTTAGTTCCAGGGCGGGACGAGCAGTACTTC. Translating gives CASSLVPGRDEQYF.

V gene TRBV2 combines with J gene TRBJ2-7; tentatively, D is TRBD2 (6 bases). Per the germline V gene, CDR1 is SNHLY and CDR2 is FYNNEI. The CDR3 runs to 13 residues. Trimming stripped 7 bases from V and 1 base from J, with 11 bases between. The CDR3 coding sequence is TGTGCCAGCACCGAGGGAGGATCCTACGAGCAGTACTTC. Protein: CASTEGGSYEQYF.